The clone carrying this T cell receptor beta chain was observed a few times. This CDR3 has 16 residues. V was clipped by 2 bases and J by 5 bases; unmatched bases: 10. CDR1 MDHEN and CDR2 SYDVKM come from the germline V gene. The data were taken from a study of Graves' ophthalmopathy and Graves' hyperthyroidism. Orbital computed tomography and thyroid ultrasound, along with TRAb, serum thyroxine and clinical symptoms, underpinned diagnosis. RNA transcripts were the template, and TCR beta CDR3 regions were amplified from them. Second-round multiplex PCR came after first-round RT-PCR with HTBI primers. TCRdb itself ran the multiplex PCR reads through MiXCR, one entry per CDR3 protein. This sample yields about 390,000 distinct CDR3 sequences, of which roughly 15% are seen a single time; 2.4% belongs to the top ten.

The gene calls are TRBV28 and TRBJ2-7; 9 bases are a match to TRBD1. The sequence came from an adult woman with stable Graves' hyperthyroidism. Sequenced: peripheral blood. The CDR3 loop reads CASSLKLWDRVDEQYF. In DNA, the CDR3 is TGTGCCAGCAGTTTAAAACTCTGGGACAGGGTCGACGAGCAGTACTTC.